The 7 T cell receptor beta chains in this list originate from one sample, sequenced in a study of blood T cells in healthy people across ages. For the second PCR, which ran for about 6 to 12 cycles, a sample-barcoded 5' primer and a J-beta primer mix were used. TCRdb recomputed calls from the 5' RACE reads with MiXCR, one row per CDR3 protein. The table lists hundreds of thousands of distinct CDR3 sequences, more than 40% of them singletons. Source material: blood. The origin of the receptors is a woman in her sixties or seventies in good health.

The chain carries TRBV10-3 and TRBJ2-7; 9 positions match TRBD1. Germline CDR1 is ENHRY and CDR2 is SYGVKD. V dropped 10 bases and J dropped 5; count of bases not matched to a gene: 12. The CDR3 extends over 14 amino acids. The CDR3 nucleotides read TGTGCCACCGCCCGGGACAGGGAACTCCACGAGCAGTACTTC. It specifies CATARDRELHEQYF.

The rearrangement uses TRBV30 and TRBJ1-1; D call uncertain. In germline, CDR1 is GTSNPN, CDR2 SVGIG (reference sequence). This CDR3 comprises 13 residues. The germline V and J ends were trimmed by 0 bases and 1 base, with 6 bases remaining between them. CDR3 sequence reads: CAWSVGGNTEAFF. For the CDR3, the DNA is TGTGCCTGGAGTGTCGGCGGGAACACTGAAGCTTTCTTT.

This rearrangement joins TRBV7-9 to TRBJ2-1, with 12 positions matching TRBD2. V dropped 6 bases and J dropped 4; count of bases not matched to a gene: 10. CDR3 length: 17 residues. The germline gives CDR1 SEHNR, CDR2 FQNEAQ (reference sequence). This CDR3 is CASSSSGTSGLYNEQFF. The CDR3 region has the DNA TGTGCCAGCAGTTCATCGGGGACTAGCGGGCTATACAATGAGCAGTTCTTC.

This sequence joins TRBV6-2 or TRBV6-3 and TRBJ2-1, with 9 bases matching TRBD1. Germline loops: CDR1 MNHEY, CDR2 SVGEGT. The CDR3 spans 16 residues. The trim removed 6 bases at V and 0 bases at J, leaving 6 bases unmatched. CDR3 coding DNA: TGTGCCAGCAGGACAGGGGGGAAAAGCTCCTACAATGAGCAGTTCTTC. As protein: CASRTGGKSSYNEQFF.

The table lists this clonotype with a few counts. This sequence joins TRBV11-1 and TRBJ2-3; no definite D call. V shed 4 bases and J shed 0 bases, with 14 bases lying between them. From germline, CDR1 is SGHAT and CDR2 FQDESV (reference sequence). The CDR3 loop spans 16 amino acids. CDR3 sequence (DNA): TGTGCCAGCAGCTCCTCGGGCTCCAGGAGCACAGATACGCAGTATTTT. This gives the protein CASSSSGSRSTDTQYF.

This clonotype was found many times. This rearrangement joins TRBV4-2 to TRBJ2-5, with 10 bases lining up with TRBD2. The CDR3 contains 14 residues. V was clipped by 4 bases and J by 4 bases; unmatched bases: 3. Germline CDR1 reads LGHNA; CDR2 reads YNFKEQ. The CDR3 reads CASSPGLARETQYF. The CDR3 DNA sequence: TGTGCCAGCAGCCCGGGACTAGCGCGAGAGACCCAGTACTTC.

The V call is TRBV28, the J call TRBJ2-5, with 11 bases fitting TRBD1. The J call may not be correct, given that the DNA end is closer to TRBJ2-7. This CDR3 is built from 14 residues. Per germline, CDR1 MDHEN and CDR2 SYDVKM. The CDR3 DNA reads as TGTGCCAGCAGTTCCCACGGGACAGGGGGCGAGCAGTACTTC. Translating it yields CASSSHGTGGEQYF.